A selection of T cell receptor beta chains follows, all from one sample in a study of STAT5B mutations in CD4+ large granular lymphocyte leukemia. Measured with immunoSEQ multiplex PCR; TCRdb has only the in-frame clones, and not every one. The sample includes about 48,000 clones, roughly 72% of them seen just once. Sequences were obtained from CD4+ T cells from blood buffy coats. All receptors derive from a human donor in good health. Both conserved end residues are part of each CDR3. A D gene is named only where the DNA matches it firmly. Size is omitted from some rows. Given values are once, few, many or a class for expanded clones.

clone_size: NA; j_call: TRBJ2-5; d_call: NA; v_call: TRBV19; cdr3_nt: TGTGCCACTAAAGTGGGAACGGGGACCCAAGAGACCCAGTACTTC; cdr3_aa: CATKVGTGTQETQYF
clone_size: NA; j_call: TRBJ1-4; d_call: NA; v_call: TRBV5-5; cdr3_nt: TGTGCCAGCAGGCCCGACAGGCCCGGTGAGGAAAAACTGTTTTTT; cdr3_aa: CASRPDRPGEEKLFF
clone_size: few; j_call: TRBJ1-6; d_call: TRBD1; v_call: TRBV11-2; cdr3_nt: TGTGCCAGCAGCGCCCGACAGGGGGCGGGTTCACCCCTCCACTTT; cdr3_aa: CASSARQGAGSPLHF
clone_size: NA; j_call: TRBJ2-7; d_call: NA; v_call: TRBV7-8; cdr3_nt: TGTGCCAGCAGCTTAGGGGTCTGGGGCAGGGCCAACGAGCAGTACTTC; cdr3_aa: CASSLGVWGRANEQYF
clone_size: few; j_call: TRBJ1-4; d_call: NA; v_call: TRBV6-1; cdr3_nt: TGTGCCAGCAGTGAATCGGGGGTTGCAACTAATGAAAAACTGTTTTTT; cdr3_aa: CASSESGVATNEKLFF
clone_size: few; j_call: TRBJ2-3; d_call: TRBD2; v_call: TRBV11-2; cdr3_nt: TGTGCCAGCAGCTTATCATCCGGGGGGAACACAGATACGCAGTATTTT; cdr3_aa: CASSLSSGGNTDTQYF
clone_size: NA; j_call: TRBJ2-5; d_call: NA; v_call: TRBV5-1; cdr3_nt: TGCGCCAGCAGCTTAAACAGGGAAGAGACCCAGTACTTC; cdr3_aa: CASSLNREETQYF
clone_size: NA; j_call: TRBJ2-3; d_call: TRBD2; v_call: TRBV28; cdr3_nt: TGTGCCAGCAGTTTACCGACTAGCGAGGCAGATACGCAGTATTTT; cdr3_aa: CASSLPTSEADTQYF
clone_size: once; j_call: TRBJ2-5; d_call: NA; v_call: TRBV6-4; cdr3_nt: TGTGCCAGCAAGGAGGGGGTTAATTCGGAGACCCAGTACTTC; cdr3_aa: CASKEGVNSETQYF
clone_size: NA; j_call: TRBJ2-5; d_call: NA; v_call: TRBV7-6; cdr3_nt: TGTGCCAGCAGCTTAGGCGGCCAAGAGACCCAGTACTTC; cdr3_aa: CASSLGGQETQYF
clone_size: NA; j_call: TRBJ1-6; d_call: TRBD1; v_call: TRBV19; cdr3_nt: TGTGCCAGTAGTATCCTGGGACAGGGTGAAGGTTCACCCCTCCACTTT; cdr3_aa: CASSILGQGEGSPLHF
clone_size: few; j_call: TRBJ1-2; d_call: TRBD1; v_call: TRBV29-1; cdr3_nt: TGCAGCGTGGGGACAGGAATAGCTAACTATGGCTACACCTTC; cdr3_aa: CSVGTGIANYGYTF
clone_size: NA; j_call: TRBJ2-5; d_call: NA; v_call: TRBV14; cdr3_nt: TGTGCCAGCAGCCAGGGATTCACGACCCAGTACTTC; cdr3_aa: CASSQGFTTQYF
clone_size: NA; j_call: TRBJ2-3; d_call: NA; v_call: TRBV27; cdr3_nt: TGTGCCAGCAGTTTAACTGCCGGGACGGGGAGCACAGATACGCAGTATTTT; cdr3_aa: CASSLTAGTGSTDTQYF
clone_size: NA; j_call: TRBJ1-4; d_call: NA; v_call: TRBV29-1; cdr3_nt: TGCAGCGTTGTTACAGGAGGGGAAAAACTGTTTTTT; cdr3_aa: CSVVTGGEKLFF
clone_size: NA; j_call: TRBJ1-3; d_call: TRBD1; v_call: TRBV14; cdr3_nt: TGTGCCAGCAGCCAAGGGACAGGGACCGGAAACACCATATATTTT; cdr3_aa: CASSQGTGTGNTIYF
clone_size: NA; j_call: TRBJ1-4; d_call: NA; v_call: TRBV10-3; cdr3_nt: TGTGCCATCAGTGAGTCAGTCCCCCCAAGGACAGTGCGTACCCGGCGCGAAAAACTGTTTTTT; cdr3_aa: CAISESVPPRTVRTRREKLFF
clone_size: NA; j_call: TRBJ2-3; d_call: TRBD1; v_call: TRBV27; cdr3_nt: TGTGCCAGCAGTCGACCTCCCGGGACAGGGCTCAGGGATACGCAGTATTTT; cdr3_aa: CASSRPPGTGLRDTQYF
clone_size: NA; j_call: TRBJ1-1; d_call: NA; v_call: TRBV6-1; cdr3_nt: TGTGCCAGCAGGACTTCGAACACTGAAGCTTTCTTT; cdr3_aa: CASRTSNTEAFF
clone_size: NA; j_call: TRBJ2-5; d_call: NA; v_call: TRBV19; cdr3_nt: TGTGCCAGTAGTGTTGGCGGCGAGACCCAGTACTTC; cdr3_aa: CASSVGGETQYF
clone_size: NA; j_call: TRBJ1-2; d_call: NA; v_call: TRBV7-2; cdr3_nt: TGTGCCAGCAGCCCCCGGTCAGTGGAAAGCTACACCTTC; cdr3_aa: CASSPRSVESYTF
clone_size: NA; j_call: TRBJ2-5; d_call: TRBD1; v_call: TRBV6-5; cdr3_nt: TGTGCCAGCAGATTTCAGGGGGCAGAGACCCAGTACTTC; cdr3_aa: CASRFQGAETQYF
clone_size: few; j_call: TRBJ2-3; d_call: NA; v_call: TRBV6-6; cdr3_nt: TGTGCCAGCACAGGGAGCGGCACAGATACGCAGTATTTT; cdr3_aa: CASTGSGTDTQYF
clone_size: NA; j_call: TRBJ1-1; d_call: NA; v_call: TRBV5-1; cdr3_nt: TGCGCCAGCAGCAGCGAGGTGAACACTGAAGCTTTCTTT; cdr3_aa: CASSSEVNTEAFF
clone_size: NA; j_call: TRBJ1-4; d_call: TRBD1; v_call: TRBV7-9; cdr3_nt: TGTGCCAGCAGCTTAAAGGGGACAGGGGTTGCAACTAATGAAAAACTGTTTTTT; cdr3_aa: CASSLKGTGVATNEKLFF
clone_size: NA; j_call: TRBJ2-1; d_call: NA; v_call: TRBV27; cdr3_nt: TGTGCCAGCAGTTCGCGGGGAAACTCCTACAATGAGCAGTTCTTC; cdr3_aa: CASSSRGNSYNEQFF
clone_size: NA; j_call: TRBJ2-7; d_call: TRBD2; v_call: TRBV9; cdr3_nt: TGTGCCAGCAGCACCAGCCTTAGCGGGGGGGCGAACGAGCAGTACTTC; cdr3_aa: CASSTSLSGGANEQYF
clone_size: NA; j_call: TRBJ2-7; d_call: TRBD1; v_call: TRBV10-3; cdr3_nt: TGTGCCACCAATCTCGGACAGGATGGCTCCTACGAGCAGTACTTC; cdr3_aa: CATNLGQDGSYEQYF
clone_size: NA; j_call: TRBJ2-3; d_call: NA; v_call: TRBV5-1; cdr3_nt: TGCGCCAGCAGCTTACCCACTAGTGCCGACTTAGATACGCAGTATTTT; cdr3_aa: CASSLPTSADLDTQYF
clone_size: NA; j_call: TRBJ2-5; d_call: NA; v_call: TRBV20-1; cdr3_nt: TGCAGTGCTAGACAAGAGACCCAGTACTTC; cdr3_aa: CSARQETQYF
clone_size: NA; j_call: TRBJ2-1; d_call: TRBD2; v_call: TRBV27; cdr3_nt: TGTGCCAGCAGTTCCCGGGGGGGCAACGATGAGCAGTTCTTC; cdr3_aa: CASSSRGGNDEQFF
clone_size: NA; j_call: TRBJ2-1; d_call: TRBD1; v_call: TRBV2; cdr3_nt: TGTGCCAGCAGCCCGGACAGGGATAACTACAATGAGCAGTTCTTC; cdr3_aa: CASSPDRDNYNEQFF
clone_size: NA; j_call: TRBJ1-5; d_call: NA; v_call: TRBV19; cdr3_nt: TGTGCCAGTACCTGGGGGAGCAATCAGCCCCAGCATTTT; cdr3_aa: CASTWGSNQPQHF
clone_size: NA; j_call: TRBJ2-3; d_call: NA; v_call: TRBV21-1; cdr3_nt: TGTGCCAGCACCAAATGGGCACAGGACCTCCGAGGGAAGACAGATACGCAGTATTTT; cdr3_aa: CASTKWAQDLRGKTDTQYF
clone_size: NA; j_call: TRBJ2-4; d_call: TRBD2; v_call: TRBV7-3; cdr3_nt: TGTGCCAGCAGCCCAAGCGGGGGTCCAGCCAAAAACATTCAGTACTTC; cdr3_aa: CASSPSGGPAKNIQYF
clone_size: NA; j_call: TRBJ2-3; d_call: NA; v_call: TRBV5-6; cdr3_nt: TGTGCCAGCAGCGGCCTGGGGGGGTCACAGGGTACGCAGTATTTT; cdr3_aa: CASSGLGGSQGTQYF
clone_size: NA; j_call: TRBJ2-2; d_call: NA; v_call: TRBV6-4; cdr3_nt: TGTGCCAGCAGTCCGCTCGGTGGCGGGGAGCTGTTTTTT; cdr3_aa: CASSPLGGGELFF
clone_size: NA; j_call: TRBJ1-1; d_call: NA; v_call: TRBV20-1; cdr3_nt: TGCAGTGCTCGGGACACCCCAGAAGCTTTCTTT; cdr3_aa: CSARDTPEAFF
clone_size: NA; j_call: TRBJ1-3; d_call: NA; v_call: TRBV5-1; cdr3_nt: TGCGCCAGCAGTACCCAGAGCTCTGGAAACACCATATATTTT; cdr3_aa: CASSTQSSGNTIYF
clone_size: NA; j_call: TRBJ1-1; d_call: NA; v_call: TRBV19; cdr3_nt: TGTGCCAGTAGTATTGCTGGGGGGCGTACTGAAGCTTTCTTT; cdr3_aa: CASSIAGGRTEAFF
clone_size: once; j_call: TRBJ1-6; d_call: TRBD1; v_call: TRBV18; cdr3_nt: TGTGCCAGCTCACTGCTCCGGGACAGCCCGAATTCACCCCTCCACTTT; cdr3_aa: CASSLLRDSPNSPLHF
clone_size: NA; j_call: TRBJ2-5; d_call: NA; v_call: TRBV5-4; cdr3_nt: TGTGCCAGCAGCCAGACAACCCAAGAGACCCAGTACTTC; cdr3_aa: CASSQTTQETQYF
clone_size: NA; j_call: TRBJ2-7; d_call: TRBD2; v_call: TRBV11-3; cdr3_nt: TGTGCCAGCAGCTTAACTAGCGGGAATTACGAGCAGTACTTC; cdr3_aa: CASSLTSGNYEQYF
clone_size: NA; j_call: TRBJ1-5; d_call: NA; v_call: TRBV6-1; cdr3_nt: TGTGCCAGCAGTGCGGCGGCCTATGATAGCAATCAGCCCCAGCATTTT; cdr3_aa: CASSAAAYDSNQPQHF
clone_size: NA; j_call: TRBJ2-3; d_call: NA; v_call: TRBV30; cdr3_nt: TGTGCCTGGAGTTTAAACAGGGAAGGTACGCAGTATTTT; cdr3_aa: CAWSLNREGTQYF
clone_size: NA; j_call: TRBJ2-2; d_call: NA; v_call: TRBV2; cdr3_nt: TGTGCCAGCAGGGGTTGGGTCACCGGGGAGCTGTTTTTT; cdr3_aa: CASRGWVTGELFF
clone_size: NA; j_call: TRBJ1-5; d_call: TRBD1; v_call: TRBV15; cdr3_nt: TGTGCCACCAGCAGAGCAGGGGGGGCGCATCAGCCCCAGCATTTT; cdr3_aa: CATSRAGGAHQPQHF
clone_size: NA; j_call: TRBJ1-1; d_call: TRBD1; v_call: TRBV6-5; cdr3_nt: TGTGCCAGCAGAACAGGGGGCACTGAAGCTTTCTTT; cdr3_aa: CASRTGGTEAFF
clone_size: NA; j_call: TRBJ2-7; d_call: NA; v_call: TRBV5-6; cdr3_nt: TGTGCCAGCAGCTTGGGTCTGGGCAGCTACGAGCAGTACTTC; cdr3_aa: CASSLGLGSYEQYF
clone_size: NA; j_call: TRBJ2-1; d_call: NA; v_call: TRBV6-1; cdr3_nt: TGTGCCAGTGGCGGCACAGGCTCCTACAATGAGCAGTTCTTC; cdr3_aa: CASGGTGSYNEQFF
clone_size: NA; j_call: TRBJ1-2; d_call: TRBD1; v_call: TRBV14; cdr3_nt: TGTGCCAGCAGCCAAGCCGGGACAGGGGCTCTCGGCTACACCTTC; cdr3_aa: CASSQAGTGALGYTF
clone_size: NA; j_call: TRBJ2-1; d_call: TRBD2; v_call: TRBV28; cdr3_nt: TGTGCCAGCAGGACTCGACTAGCGGGGGGAAGGGGTGAGCAGTTCTTC; cdr3_aa: CASRTRLAGGRGEQFF
clone_size: NA; j_call: TRBJ2-1; d_call: NA; v_call: TRBV19; cdr3_nt: TGTGCCACCGGGGGACAGTACTCCTACAATGAGCAGTTCTTC; cdr3_aa: CATGGQYSYNEQFF
clone_size: NA; j_call: TRBJ2-7; d_call: NA; v_call: TRBV7-2; cdr3_nt: TGTGCCAGCAGCCCGGGACCCTTGCTCCCCTACGAGCAGTACTTC; cdr3_aa: CASSPGPLLPYEQYF
clone_size: once; j_call: TRBJ2-5; d_call: TRBD1; v_call: TRBV2; cdr3_nt: TGTGCCATCATCCCTAGGGGGACAGACCAAGAGACCCAGTACTTC; cdr3_aa: CAIIPRGTDQETQYF